Listed below are T cell receptor beta chains from one sample, sequenced in a study of CD8 T cells in Susac syndrome. TCRdb independently ran MiXCR on the immunoSEQ multiplex PCR reads; one entry per CDR3 protein. This table has some 100,000 distinct CDR3 sequences, about 95% appearing once. Source material: CD4+ T cells from PBMCs. Source of these receptors: a human donor in good health. Both conserved end residues are part of each CDR3. Each record gives: J gene, V gene, CDR3 protein.

J: TRBJ2-1
V: TRBV29-1
CDR3: CSVPHGSSTYNEQFF

J: TRBJ1-1
V: TRBV20-1
CDR3: CSASRGDTEAFF

J: TRBJ2-7
V: TRBV6-2/TRBV6-3
CDR3: CASSPPTSGRANEQYF

J: TRBJ1-5
V: TRBV15
CDR3: CATSSAPQNQPQHF

J: TRBJ2-7
V: TRBV28
CDR3: CASSQLAGGRVQYF

J: TRBJ2-5
V: TRBV3-1
CDR3: CASSPWASETQYF

J: TRBJ2-3
V: TRBV7-2
CDR3: CASSLSGRASDTQYF

J: TRBJ2-2
V: TRBV12-3/TRBV12-4
CDR3: CASRYDGSNTGELFF

J: TRBJ1-2
V: TRBV28
CDR3: CASGAPGTGNYGYTF

J: TRBJ2-2
V: TRBV30
CDR3: CAWRAYGVGTGELFF

J: TRBJ2-1
V: TRBV29-1
CDR3: CSVASYNEQFF

J: TRBJ2-5
V: TRBV7-9
CDR3: CASSFHGEGETQYF

J: TRBJ2-5
V: TRBV3-1
CDR3: CASSQGQRQETQYF

J: TRBJ2-7
V: TRBV20-1
CDR3: CSARVAGGVDEQYF

J: TRBJ2-2
V: TRBV6-2/TRBV6-3
CDR3: CASSSRTSGGLLNTGELFF

J: TRBJ2-7
V: TRBV6-5
CDR3: CASSYSAGAYEQYF

J: TRBJ1-3
V: TRBV25-1
CDR3: CASRDSAGNTIYF

J: TRBJ2-3
V: TRBV18
CDR3: CASSPRAADTQYF

J: TRBJ2-2
V: TRBV7-2
CDR3: CASSLNLGPTGELFF

J: TRBJ2-4
V: TRBV3-1
CDR3: CASSLKIAKNIQYF

J: TRBJ1-3
V: TRBV3-1
CDR3: CASSHPGTDGNTIYF

J: TRBJ1-1
V: TRBV7-9
CDR3: CASSRSRGADRSTEAFF

J: TRBJ1-1
V: TRBV2
CDR3: CATQTGGKSTEAFF

J: TRBJ1-2
V: TRBV15
CDR3: CATSRDAYGYTF

J: TRBJ2-3
V: TRBV5-1
CDR3: CASRGTPGGTDTQYF

J: TRBJ2-2
V: TRBV18
CDR3: CASSPGQTTGELFF

J: TRBJ2-5
V: TRBV7-9
CDR3: CASSLRRGGETQYF

J: TRBJ2-7
V: TRBV2
CDR3: CASRDHDRYGEQYF

J: TRBJ2-7
V: TRBV6-2/TRBV6-3
CDR3: CASSYSPSYEQYF

J: TRBJ1-1
V: TRBV28
CDR3: CASSSGTGRETEAFF

J: TRBJ1-1
V: TRBV19
CDR3: CASTNPGQGGTEAFF

J: TRBJ2-5
V: TRBV4-1
CDR3: CASSRQGIETQYF

J: TRBJ2-2
V: TRBV7-2
CDR3: CASSLTGTKNTGELFF

J: TRBJ2-1
V: TRBV4-3
CDR3: CASSQDSAGRSYNEQFF

J: TRBJ2-5
V: TRBV6-2/TRBV6-3
CDR3: CASSYQETQYF